A selection of T cell receptor beta chains follows, all from one sample in a study of CD8 T cells in ankylosing spondylitis. TCRdb used MiXCR to reprocess the 5' RACE reads, holding one entry per CDR3 protein. The sample contains about 220,000 distinct CDR3 sequences, about 10% of which appear only once. The material sequenced was blood, either unsorted or a sorted T cell fraction (not recorded which). The receptors come from a male donor with ankylosing spondylitis or in good health (not recorded which). Each CDR3 is given with its conserved first and last residue. The D gene is left open where the match is weak. Only some rows state a clone size, as once, few, many or a class for expanded clones.

v_gene: TRBV3-1; d_gene: -; j_gene: TRBJ2-5; abundance: -; CDR3nt: TGTGCCAGCAGCCAAGATGTGACAGTTTCGGAGACCCAGTACTTC; CDR3aa: CASSQDVTVSETQYF
v_gene: TRBV9; d_gene: TRBD2; j_gene: TRBJ2-3; abundance: many; CDR3nt: TGTGCCAGCAGCCGCCGTGAGCGGGGGAGCACAGATACGCAGTATTTT; CDR3aa: CASSRRERGSTDTQYF
v_gene: TRBV5-1; d_gene: TRBD1; j_gene: TRBJ2-5; abundance: many; CDR3nt: TGCGCCAGCAGCTTGGAGGGGGCCAAAAAAGAGACCCAGTACTTC; CDR3aa: CASSLEGAKKETQYF
v_gene: TRBV5-1; d_gene: -; j_gene: TRBJ2-1; abundance: many; CDR3nt: TGCGCCAGCAGCTTGAAACTCATCGGTCACAATGAGCAGTTCTTC; CDR3aa: CASSLKLIGHNEQFF
v_gene: TRBV27; d_gene: -; j_gene: TRBJ2-3; abundance: many; CDR3nt: TGTGCCAGCAGTTTATCGGACCGCAGGGCGGGCAGGGGTAGTACAGATACGCAGTATTTT; CDR3aa: CASSLSDRRAGRGSTDTQYF
v_gene: TRBV5-1; d_gene: -; j_gene: TRBJ2-1; abundance: many; CDR3nt: TGCGCCAGCAGCGATTATAGCGATTCCTACAATGAGCAGTTCTTC; CDR3aa: CASSDYSDSYNEQFF
v_gene: TRBV5-1; d_gene: -; j_gene: TRBJ2-7; abundance: many; CDR3nt: TGCGCCAGCAGCTTGTCGGCGGATTCCTACGAGCAGTACTTC; CDR3aa: CASSLSADSYEQYF
v_gene: TRBV5-1; d_gene: -; j_gene: TRBJ2-7; abundance: many; CDR3nt: TGCGCCAGCAGCCTTGACAGTCCCCGGGACTACGAGCAGTACTTC; CDR3aa: CASSLDSPRDYEQYF
v_gene: TRBV18; d_gene: TRBD1; j_gene: TRBJ1-2; abundance: many; CDR3nt: TGTGCCAGCTCATCGTCGGGACAGGGGGCTGGCTACACCTTC; CDR3aa: CASSSSGQGAGYTF
v_gene: TRBV29-1; d_gene: -; j_gene: TRBJ2-2; abundance: many; CDR3nt: TGCAGCGGCGGGTCTTCCGGGGAGCTGTTTTTT; CDR3aa: CSGGSSGELFF
v_gene: TRBV12-3/TRBV12-4; d_gene: TRBD2; j_gene: TRBJ2-3; abundance: -; CDR3nt: TGTGCCAGCAGTCGACTAGCGGGGGGAAGTAATCCAGATACGCAGTATTTT; CDR3aa: CASSRLAGGSNPDTQYF
v_gene: TRBV5-6; d_gene: -; j_gene: TRBJ1-5; abundance: -; CDR3nt: TGTGCCAGCAGCTTGGGATTCAGTAATCAGCCCCAGCATTTT; CDR3aa: CASSLGFSNQPQHF
v_gene: TRBV7-9; d_gene: -; j_gene: TRBJ2-3; abundance: many; CDR3nt: TGTGCCAGCAGCCCGGGACCTACAGATACGCAGTATTTT; CDR3aa: CASSPGPTDTQYF
v_gene: TRBV27; d_gene: TRBD2; j_gene: TRBJ2-7; abundance: few; CDR3nt: TGTGCCAGCAGTTTAGGCGGGGGGGCAGCCTACGAGCAGTACTTC; CDR3aa: CASSLGGGAAYEQYF
v_gene: TRBV7-9; d_gene: TRBD1; j_gene: TRBJ1-2; abundance: -; CDR3nt: TGTGCCAGCAGCCGAGAGTGGGGGACAGGGACGAATGGCTACACCTTC; CDR3aa: CASSREWGTGTNGYTF
v_gene: TRBV20-1; d_gene: TRBD1; j_gene: TRBJ2-3; abundance: -; CDR3nt: TGCAGTGCTAGTCCTCGAACGGGGCAGGGGGTAGGATATACGCAGTATTTT; CDR3aa: CSASPRTGQGVGYTQYF
v_gene: TRBV19; d_gene: TRBD1; j_gene: TRBJ1-5; abundance: -; CDR3nt: TGTGCCAGTAGTATTATGGGACAGGGGCCCATAGGGCATCAGCCCCAGCATTTT; CDR3aa: CASSIMGQGPIGHQPQHF
v_gene: TRBV29-1; d_gene: -; j_gene: TRBJ1-1; abundance: many; CDR3nt: TGCACTGTCGGACCACCAGACGGGTTAGCTTTCTTT; CDR3aa: CTVGPPDGLAFF
v_gene: TRBV7-9; d_gene: -; j_gene: TRBJ1-3; abundance: many; CDR3nt: TGTGCCAGCAGCTTCCTAAGGAGCTCTGGAAACACCATATATTTT; CDR3aa: CASSFLRSSGNTIYF
v_gene: TRBV7-3; d_gene: TRBD1; j_gene: TRBJ2-2; abundance: many; CDR3nt: TGTGCCAGCAGCACTAGGACAGGGTTAGGCACCGGGGAGCTGTTTTTT; CDR3aa: CASSTRTGLGTGELFF
v_gene: TRBV29-1; d_gene: -; j_gene: TRBJ2-7; abundance: -; CDR3nt: TGCAGCGTCAAAGGGTCCCAGGGACCCTACGAGCAGTACTTC; CDR3aa: CSVKGSQGPYEQYF
v_gene: TRBV3-1; d_gene: -; j_gene: TRBJ1-2; abundance: many; CDR3nt: TGTGCCAGCAGCCAGAACAACTATGGCTACACCTTC; CDR3aa: CASSQNNYGYTF
v_gene: TRBV20-1; d_gene: TRBD2; j_gene: TRBJ2-2; abundance: few; CDR3nt: TGCAGTGCTAGTTTTCAGCGGGGGGAGTCTATGGCCGGGGAGCTGTTTTTT; CDR3aa: CSASFQRGESMAGELFF
v_gene: TRBV28; d_gene: -; j_gene: TRBJ1-5; abundance: many; CDR3nt: TGTGCCAGCAGTTTATTCGGGATTAGCAATCAGCCCCAGCATTTT; CDR3aa: CASSLFGISNQPQHF
v_gene: TRBV6-6; d_gene: -; j_gene: TRBJ2-3; abundance: many; CDR3nt: TGTGCCAGTTCTGACCCTAGCACAGATACGCAGTATTTT; CDR3aa: CASSDPSTDTQYF
v_gene: TRBV7-9; d_gene: -; j_gene: TRBJ1-1; abundance: many; CDR3nt: TGTGCCAGCAGCGGGGAGGGCGAGAAGGCCACTGAAGCTTTCTTT; CDR3aa: CASSGEGEKATEAFF
v_gene: TRBV10-3; d_gene: -; j_gene: TRBJ2-5; abundance: many; CDR3nt: TGTGCCATCAGTGAGGGCAGGCAAGAGACCCAGTACTTC; CDR3aa: CAISEGRQETQYF
v_gene: TRBV5-1; d_gene: TRBD1; j_gene: TRBJ1-1; abundance: many; CDR3nt: TGCGCCAGCAGCTTGACAGGGGCGGGCACTGAAGCTTTCTTT; CDR3aa: CASSLTGAGTEAFF
v_gene: TRBV5-1; d_gene: -; j_gene: TRBJ2-3; abundance: few; CDR3nt: TGCGCCAGCGCCACCTCAACAGATACGCAGTATTTT; CDR3aa: CASATSTDTQYF
v_gene: TRBV6-5; d_gene: -; j_gene: TRBJ1-6; abundance: many; CDR3nt: TGTGCCAGCAGTTACGAGGGTACAGCTAGTTATAATTCACCCCTCCACTTT; CDR3aa: CASSYEGTASYNSPLHF
v_gene: TRBV7-2; d_gene: -; j_gene: TRBJ1-1; abundance: -; CDR3nt: TGTGCCAGCAGCTTAGCCACCCCGTCGTTTGAAGCTTTCTTT; CDR3aa: CASSLATPSFEAFF
v_gene: TRBV14; d_gene: -; j_gene: TRBJ2-7; abundance: -; CDR3nt: TGTGCCAGCAGCCCTCATTTGAGGCGAGGCTACGAGCAGTACTTC; CDR3aa: CASSPHLRRGYEQYF
v_gene: TRBV7-6; d_gene: TRBD1; j_gene: TRBJ2-5; abundance: few; CDR3nt: TGTGCCAGCAGCTCCCAGCCGGGACAGGGGCAAGAGACCCAGTACTTC; CDR3aa: CASSSQPGQGQETQYF
v_gene: TRBV7-6; d_gene: -; j_gene: TRBJ2-3; abundance: -; CDR3nt: TGTGCCAGCAGCTTTAGACAGGAAGCTACTAGCACAGATACGCAGTATTTT; CDR3aa: CASSFRQEATSTDTQYF
v_gene: TRBV9; d_gene: TRBD2; j_gene: TRBJ2-3; abundance: few; CDR3nt: TGTGCCAGCAGCGTAGCAGCGGGGGGGCCCAAAGATACGCAGTATTTT; CDR3aa: CASSVAAGGPKDTQYF
v_gene: TRBV6-1; d_gene: -; j_gene: TRBJ2-3; abundance: many; CDR3nt: TGTGCCAGCAGGCCAGGTCTCCCTAGCACAGATACGCAGTATTTT; CDR3aa: CASRPGLPSTDTQYF
v_gene: TRBV3-1; d_gene: -; j_gene: TRBJ2-7; abundance: -; CDR3nt: TGTGCCAGCAGCCAAGATAAGAGGGGATCGTCTTTTCGCGAGCAGTACTTC; CDR3aa: CASSQDKRGSSFREQYF
v_gene: TRBV19; d_gene: -; j_gene: TRBJ1-5; abundance: -; CDR3nt: TGTGCCAGTAGTATGGGGGGGCCCCAGCATTTT; CDR3aa: CASSMGGPQHF
v_gene: TRBV24-1; d_gene: TRBD2; j_gene: TRBJ2-7; abundance: -; CDR3nt: TGTGCCACCAGTGATGGTGGGAGGGTCGAGCAGTACTTC; CDR3aa: CATSDGGRVEQYF
v_gene: TRBV20-1; d_gene: TRBD1; j_gene: TRBJ2-7; abundance: few; CDR3nt: TGCAGTGCTAGAGGGACCGCCGGGACAGGGACCTACGAGCAGTACTTC; CDR3aa: CSARGTAGTGTYEQYF
v_gene: TRBV12-3/TRBV12-4; d_gene: TRBD1; j_gene: TRBJ2-7; abundance: many; CDR3nt: TGTGCCAGCAGTTTTAACAGGGGGTCTGGGTACGAGCAGTACTTC; CDR3aa: CASSFNRGSGYEQYF
v_gene: TRBV7-2; d_gene: TRBD2; j_gene: TRBJ2-3; abundance: -; CDR3nt: TGTGCCAGCAGCCCAATTTACGCGGGGGGAGGGGATACGCAGTATTTT; CDR3aa: CASSPIYAGGGDTQYF
v_gene: TRBV5-1; d_gene: -; j_gene: TRBJ2-1; abundance: many; CDR3nt: TGCGCCAGCAGCGAGGCCTCACCGGAGCAGTTCTTC; CDR3aa: CASSEASPEQFF
v_gene: TRBV2; d_gene: -; j_gene: TRBJ2-7; abundance: -; CDR3nt: TGTGCCAGCAATGCAGAGTTTTACGAGCAGTACTTC; CDR3aa: CASNAEFYEQYF
v_gene: TRBV3-1; d_gene: -; j_gene: TRBJ1-4; abundance: -; CDR3nt: TGTGCCAGAACCCATCAGGGCGCAACTAATGAAAAACTGTTTTTT; CDR3aa: CARTHQGATNEKLFF
v_gene: TRBV18; d_gene: -; j_gene: TRBJ2-3; abundance: many; CDR3nt: TGTGCCAGCTCTACAGGGTTAACAGATACGCAGTATTTT; CDR3aa: CASSTGLTDTQYF
v_gene: TRBV7-8; d_gene: -; j_gene: TRBJ1-1; abundance: many; CDR3nt: TGTGCCAGCAGCGCAGGCCCGGGGGGTAGAGCTTTCTTT; CDR3aa: CASSAGPGGRAFF
v_gene: TRBV29-1; d_gene: TRBD2; j_gene: TRBJ2-1; abundance: many; CDR3nt: TGCAGCGTTGGATCGGAGGGACTAGCGGGGAGCTCCTACAATGAGCAGTTCTTC; CDR3aa: CSVGSEGLAGSSYNEQFF
v_gene: TRBV20-1; d_gene: TRBD1; j_gene: TRBJ1-2; abundance: many; CDR3nt: TGCAGTGCCAACGACCGGGACAGGGGTAGCTACACCTTC; CDR3aa: CSANDRDRGSYTF
v_gene: TRBV12-3/TRBV12-4; d_gene: -; j_gene: TRBJ1-2; abundance: few; CDR3nt: TGTGCCAGCAGCTCGTCTGGGGCGGGCTATGGCTACACCTTC; CDR3aa: CASSSSGAGYGYTF
v_gene: TRBV20-1; d_gene: TRBD1; j_gene: TRBJ2-2; abundance: few; CDR3nt: TGCAGTGCTAGGACAGGGCGCACCGGGGAGCTGTTTTTT; CDR3aa: CSARTGRTGELFF